Listed below are T cell receptor beta chains from one sample, sequenced in a study of CD8 T cells in ankylosing spondylitis. MiXCR, applied by TCRdb to the 5' RACE reads, yields one record per CDR3 protein. The sample includes 750,000 to 850,000 distinct CDR3 sequences, 12% seen only once; the top ten take 0.45% to 0.6%. Sequencing used blood, either unsorted or a sorted T cell fraction (not recorded which). The source is a male donor with ankylosing spondylitis. Both conserved end residues are part of each CDR3. The order of the fields is J gene, V gene, clone size, D gene, CDR3 DNA, CDR3 protein. A D gene is named only where the DNA matches it firmly. Part of the rows lack a size; the others show once, few, many or a class for expanded clones.

TRBJ1-1	TRBV7-6	-	-	TGTGCCAGCAGCTTAGCTCACCTGAACACTGAAGCTTTCTTT	CASSLAHLNTEAFF
TRBJ1-2	TRBV3-1	few	-	TGTGCCAGCAGCCAAGTTTGGGGACCTAACTATGGCTACACCTTC	CASSQVWGPNYGYTF
TRBJ2-3	TRBV20-1	many	-	TGCAGTGCTACTAGCACAGATACGCAGTATTTT	CSATSTDTQYF
TRBJ2-3	TRBV29-1	few	-	TGCAGCGTTGGCCAGGCCACAGATACGCAGTATTTT	CSVGQATDTQYF
TRBJ1-5	TRBV10-2	-	-	TGCGCCAGCAGTGGAATAGGACCTAATCAGCCCCAGCATTTT	CASSGIGPNQPQHF
TRBJ1-1	TRBV12-3/TRBV12-4	few	-	TGTGCCAGCAGTATTCAGGCCGGGGTCACTGAAGCTTTCTTT	CASSIQAGVTEAFF
TRBJ1-1	TRBV28	few	TRBD1	TGTGCCAGCAGTTTCAGGGGGGGCCAAGAAGCTTTCTTT	CASSFRGGQEAFF
TRBJ2-1	TRBV5-1	-	TRBD2	TGCGCCAGCAGCCGGACTAGCGGGGGGGTTGGAAATGAGCAGTTCTTC	CASSRTSGGVGNEQFF
TRBJ2-3	TRBV20-1	few	-	TGCAGTGCCCCCCAACAGGGATTATCTAGCACAGATACGCAGTATTTT	CSAPQQGLSSTDTQYF
TRBJ2-1	TRBV24-1	-	-	TGTGCCACCAGTCCTAGGTGGAGCTCCTACAATGAGCAGTTCTTC	CATSPRWSSYNEQFF
TRBJ1-3	TRBV9	few	TRBD1	TGTGCCAGCAGCATCCGGGACAGGGATTTGAACACCATATATTTT	CASSIRDRDLNTIYF
TRBJ2-5	TRBV30	-	-	TGTGCCTGGAGTTGGGGGCGGTTGGAGACCCAGTACTTC	CAWSWGRLETQYF
TRBJ2-1	TRBV6-5	many	TRBD2	TGTGCCAGCAGTTACCTGGGAGGGGAGCAGTTCTTC	CASSYLGGEQFF
TRBJ2-7	TRBV10-3	-	TRBD2	TGTGCCACCACGACCGGGACTAGCGCCTACGAGCAGTACTTC	CATTTGTSAYEQYF
TRBJ2-7	TRBV5-4	few	TRBD1	TGTGCCAGCAGCTCAACAGGGGGCAGTATCTACGAGCAGTACTTC	CASSSTGGSIYEQYF
TRBJ2-7	TRBV5-6	many	-	TGTGCCAGCAGCTTGGTGGCTCGGGTAGGCTACGAGCAGTACTTC	CASSLVARVGYEQYF
TRBJ2-3	TRBV20-1	few	-	TGCAGTGCTATAGGACCGGTGGGAGATACGCAGTATTTT	CSAIGPVGDTQYF
TRBJ2-5	TRBV7-9	few	TRBD2	TGTGCCAGCAGCTTAGGAACAGCGGGAAAAGAGACCCAGTACTTC	CASSLGTAGKETQYF
TRBJ1-2	TRBV29-1	many	-	TGCAGCGTTGAAGGGCCTGGGGGCTACACCTTC	CSVEGPGGYTF
TRBJ2-5	TRBV4-3	few	-	TGCGCCAGCAGCCAAGCCCCTTTCGGGGTTAAGACCCAGTACTTC	CASSQAPFGVKTQYF
TRBJ1-1	TRBV15	-	-	TGTGCCACCAGTCCAGACCTAAACACTGAAGCTTTCTTT	CATSPDLNTEAFF
TRBJ2-7	TRBV18	-	TRBD1	TGTGCCAGCTCACCACCTGGACAGGGCTTTCCCTACGAGCAGTACTTC	CASSPPGQGFPYEQYF
TRBJ1-3	TRBV6-1	-	-	TGTGCCAGCAGTGAAATGGAATACTCTGGAAACACCATATATTTT	CASSEMEYSGNTIYF
TRBJ2-2	TRBV28	-	TRBD2	TGTGCCAGCAGCCTAGCGGGGGCACCATGGGGGAACACCGGGGAGCTGTTTTTT	CASSLAGAPWGNTGELFF
TRBJ1-4	TRBV28	few	-	TGTGCCAGCAGTTCCAGAGCCCCTGGGACCGAAAAACTGTTTTTT	CASSSRAPGTEKLFF
TRBJ1-5	TRBV20-1	few	-	TGCAGTGCTAGAGTGGGGCAGGGTGGGTACAATCAGCCCCAGCATTTT	CSARVGQGGYNQPQHF
TRBJ2-1	TRBV9	many	-	TGTGCCAGCAGCGTAGGAGGGGTTGGCCACAATGAGCAGTTCTTC	CASSVGGVGHNEQFF
TRBJ2-3	TRBV5-1	-	-	TGCGCCAGCAGCTTGGTACTAGGAGCAGATACGCAGTATTTT	CASSLVLGADTQYF
TRBJ2-5	TRBV7-9	few	TRBD2	TGTGCCAGCAGCAAGCTAGCGGGGGTAAAAGAGACCCAGTACTTC	CASSKLAGVKETQYF
TRBJ2-2	TRBV5-1	-	-	TGCGCCACCTCCGGGGGCGCGGCCGGGGAGCTGTTTTTT	CATSGGAAGELFF
TRBJ1-1	TRBV29-1	many	TRBD1	TGCAGCGCCAAAGGGACAGGGGGACCTGAAGCTTTCTTT	CSAKGTGGPEAFF
TRBJ2-5	TRBV20-1	-	TRBD2	TGCAGTGCTAGAGGTTGGCGGGGGGATCAAGAGACCCAGTACTTC	CSARGWRGDQETQYF